This T cell receptor (beta chain) was recorded in a study of T cells in Graves' hyperthyroidism and ophthalmopathy (dated by TCRdb to the late 2010s). For the wider study: Peripheral blood samples were taken at initial diagnosis, before any treatment was given. After blood sampling, hyperthyroidism patients were treated with methimazole at a starting dose of 30 mg daily, and ophthalmopathy patients were treated with high-dose intravenous methylprednisolone. The paper describes TCR Vbeta CDR3 sequencing of roughly 130 peripheral blood samples, made up of 40 to 45 ophthalmopathy patients, some 80 hyperthyroidism patients and around 17 progressor patients. To identify distinguishing TCR V-J signatures, a discovery cohort of about 100 patients was used, comprising some 45 with Graves' ophthalmopathy and around 57 with stable Graves' hyperthyroidism. Prospective prediction of ophthalmopathy was tested in an independent validation cohort of fewer than 20 hyperthyroidism patients and roughly 16 patients who later progressed to ophthalmopathy. For training and testing, the 100 patients in the discovery cohort were randomly divided in a 7:3 ratio. In several Graves' hyperthyroidism patients, the study also compared T-cell repertoires from thyroid tissue with T-cell repertoires from blood.

Concerning this clonotype itself: Which antigen it targets is not known. Base quality data are lacking; no much larger clone is found one base away.

A patient counted as having stable Graves' hyperthyroidism if no progression to ophthalmopathy occurred over 18 months of follow-up. The hyperthyroidism patients were between 18 and 65 years old and newly diagnosed, with a disease duration of less than 2 months. The study excluded patients with uncontrolled infections, other autoimmune diseases, pregnancy or lactation. Clinical symptoms, serum thyroxine and TRAb, thyroid ultrasound, and orbital computed tomography formed the basis for the diagnoses. Ficoll-Paque density gradient centrifugation was used to isolate PBMCs from about 10 ml of fresh peripheral blood. Trizol reagent was used to extract total RNA, and RNA quality was then checked on an Agilent 2100 Bioanalyzer. Amplification of TCR beta CDR3 regions was carried out from RNA transcripts. A first-round RT-PCR of the TCR CDR3 used the HTBI primer set with the Qiagen OneStep RT-PCR kit. Libraries were constructed in a second round of multiplex PCR, after which size selection and purification were performed. The libraries were sequenced on an Illumina HiSeq2000 using paired-end 100 bp reads. In the authors' own workflow: Raw data were processed with SOAPnuke, discarding reads with adapters, uncalled bases, mean Phred below 15, or no exact constant-primer or identifier match. High-quality paired reads were merged with COPE v1.2.5, and unique nucleotide sequences were defined as clonotypes. Clonotypes were aligned to IMGT TRBV, TRBD and TRBJ reference segments using MiTCR v1.1. Only V-J combinations with frequency above 0.0001, covering about 99% of repertoires, were analysed. The TCS score was defined as the ratio of F50 (clonal expansion) to E x V (chaos), calculated using BLOSUM62-based TCRdist between CDR3 peptides within each V-J. Welch's t-statistics and random forest reduced around 510 V-J features to under 15, which were used in a naive Bayes classifier (R e1071). The Morisita-Horn index was used to measure how similar the thyroid and blood repertoires were. The public sequencing data were trimmed at Q25 with fastp and processed into clonotypes with MiXCR by TCRdb, which kept only in-frame beta chains. Each entry merges the rows of one CDR3 protein and shows their most common DNA and genes. What appears here as the V and J calls and clone size reflects TCRdb's work, not the paper's. In this sample the table shows over 700,000 distinct CDR3 sequences, about two fifths of which occur a single time. The ten largest clones represent around 10% of the sample.

What the study reported, not specific to this receptor: In validation, the model predicted progression to ophthalmopathy a median of approximately 6.3 months before onset, with roughly 71% sensitivity and about 72% specificity. Most expanded thyroid clonotypes (frequency above 0.001) were also detected in blood, a finding suggesting that blood repertoires may reflect thyroid immune responses. A model built on a 13 V-J signature distinguished ophthalmopathy from stable hyperthyroidism, reaching about 89% sensitivity and around 82% specificity in cross-validation and 80%/75% in testing. Sample size was not statistically predetermined, and blinding of investigators to group allocation was not performed.

The source of this sequence is a man aged 18 to 30 with Graves' hyperthyroidism. The sample was blood.

The DNA sequence reads TGCAGCGTGGGGACAGGGGGGTACGACTACACCTTC. This encodes CSVGTGGYDYTF. The chain links TRBV29-1 with TRBJ1-2; TRBD1 lines up with 11 middle nucleotides. CDR1 and CDR2 are drawn from the germline V gene: SQVTM, ANQGSEA. V ends up 6 bases short and J 10 bases short, with an unmatched junction base count of 7. The CDR3 covers 12 residues, taking in both the cysteine and the phenylalanine. The CDR3 DNA has 36 bases and is translated from base 1.